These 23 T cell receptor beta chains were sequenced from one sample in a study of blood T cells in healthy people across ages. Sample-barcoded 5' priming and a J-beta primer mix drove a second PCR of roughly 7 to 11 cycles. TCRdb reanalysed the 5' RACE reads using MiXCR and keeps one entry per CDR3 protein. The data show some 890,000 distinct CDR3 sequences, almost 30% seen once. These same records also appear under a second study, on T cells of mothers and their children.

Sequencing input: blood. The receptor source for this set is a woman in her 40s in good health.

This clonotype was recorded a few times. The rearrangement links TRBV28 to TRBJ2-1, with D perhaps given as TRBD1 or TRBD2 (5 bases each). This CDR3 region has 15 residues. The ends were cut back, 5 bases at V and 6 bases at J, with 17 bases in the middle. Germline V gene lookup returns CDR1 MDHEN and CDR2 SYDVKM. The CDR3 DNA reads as TGTGCCAGCAGTCCCACGTGGGGGTCTGTCAATGAGCAGTTCTTC. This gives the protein CASSPTWGSVNEQFF.

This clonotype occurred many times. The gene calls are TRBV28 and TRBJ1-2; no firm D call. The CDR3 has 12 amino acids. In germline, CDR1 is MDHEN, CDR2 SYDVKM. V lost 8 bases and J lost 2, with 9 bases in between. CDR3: CASRNINYGYTF. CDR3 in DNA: TGTGCCAGCCGTAACATAAACTATGGCTACACCTTC.

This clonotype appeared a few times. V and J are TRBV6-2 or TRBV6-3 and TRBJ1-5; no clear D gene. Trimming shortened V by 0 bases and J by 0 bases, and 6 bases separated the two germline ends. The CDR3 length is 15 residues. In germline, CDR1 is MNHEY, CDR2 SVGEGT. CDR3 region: CASSYSASSNQPQHF. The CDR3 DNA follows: TGTGCCAGCAGTTACTCGGCCAGTAGCAATCAGCCCCAGCATTTT.

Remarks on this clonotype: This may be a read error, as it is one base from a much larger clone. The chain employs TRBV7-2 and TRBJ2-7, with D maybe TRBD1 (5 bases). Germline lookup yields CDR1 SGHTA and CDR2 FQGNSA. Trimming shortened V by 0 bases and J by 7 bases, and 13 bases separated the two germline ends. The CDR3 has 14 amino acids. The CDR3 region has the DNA TGTGCCAGCAGCTTAGCTCCAGGGTGGGATGAGCAGTACTTC. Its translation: CASSLAPGWDEQYF.

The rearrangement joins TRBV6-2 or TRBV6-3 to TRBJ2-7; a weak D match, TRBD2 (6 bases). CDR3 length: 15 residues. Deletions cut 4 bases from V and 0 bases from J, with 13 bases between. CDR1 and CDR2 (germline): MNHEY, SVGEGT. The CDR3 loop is CASSSGGGPSYEQYF. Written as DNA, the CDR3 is TGTGCCAGCAGTTCTGGCGGAGGGCCCTCCTACGAGCAGTACTTC.

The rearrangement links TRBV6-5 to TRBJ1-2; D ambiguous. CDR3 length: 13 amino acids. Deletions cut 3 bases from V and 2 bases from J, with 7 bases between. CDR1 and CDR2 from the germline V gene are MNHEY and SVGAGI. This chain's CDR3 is CASSYGENYGYTF. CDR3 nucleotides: TGTGCCAGCAGTTATGGCGAAAACTATGGCTACACCTTC.

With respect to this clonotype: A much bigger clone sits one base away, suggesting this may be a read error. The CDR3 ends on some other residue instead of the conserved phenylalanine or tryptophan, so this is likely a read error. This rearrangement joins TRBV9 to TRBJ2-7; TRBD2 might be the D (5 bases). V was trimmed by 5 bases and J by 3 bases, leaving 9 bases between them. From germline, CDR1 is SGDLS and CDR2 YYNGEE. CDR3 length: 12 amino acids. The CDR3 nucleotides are TGTGCCAGCAGTGGGGAGAGCTACGAGCAGTACTAC. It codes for CASSGESYEQYY.

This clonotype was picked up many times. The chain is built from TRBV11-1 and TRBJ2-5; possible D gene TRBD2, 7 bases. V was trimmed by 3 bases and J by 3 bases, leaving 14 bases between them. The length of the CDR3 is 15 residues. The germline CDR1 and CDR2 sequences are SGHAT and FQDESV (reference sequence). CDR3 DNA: TGTGCCAGCAGCTTTCTAGGGGGGGCCGAAGAGACCCAGTACTTC. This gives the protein CASSFLGGAEETQYF.

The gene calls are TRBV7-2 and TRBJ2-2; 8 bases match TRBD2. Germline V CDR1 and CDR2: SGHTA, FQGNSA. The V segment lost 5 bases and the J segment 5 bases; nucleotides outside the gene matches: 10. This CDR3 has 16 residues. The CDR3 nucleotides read TGTGCCAGCAGCCTCCCTCGGGGGGGCGGGACCGGGGAGCTGTTTTTT. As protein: CASSLPRGGGTGELFF.

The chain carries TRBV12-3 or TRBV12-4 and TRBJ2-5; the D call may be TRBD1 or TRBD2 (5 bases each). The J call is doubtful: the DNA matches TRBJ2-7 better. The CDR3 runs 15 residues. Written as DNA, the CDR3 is TGTGCCAGCAGTCTAAACCTGGGACGGAGCTCCGAGCAGTACTTC. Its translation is CASSLNLGRSSEQYF.

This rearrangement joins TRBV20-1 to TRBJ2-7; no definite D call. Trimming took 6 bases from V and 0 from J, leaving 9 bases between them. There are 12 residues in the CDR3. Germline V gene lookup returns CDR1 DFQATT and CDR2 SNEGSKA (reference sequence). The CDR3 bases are TGCAGTGCGAAAAGAGTCTCCTACGAGCAGTACTTC. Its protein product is CSAKRVSYEQYF.

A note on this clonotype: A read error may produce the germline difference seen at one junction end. The CDR3 DNA reads as TGTGCCCGCAGCCTTAGGCCCCAGATTCTAGCCAAAAACATTCAGTACTTC. Encoded protein: CARSLRPQILAKNIQYF. The chain carries TRBV11-3 and TRBJ2-4; D remains unclear. The length of the CDR3 is 17 residues. CDR1 and CDR2 from the germline V gene are SGHNT and YENEEA.

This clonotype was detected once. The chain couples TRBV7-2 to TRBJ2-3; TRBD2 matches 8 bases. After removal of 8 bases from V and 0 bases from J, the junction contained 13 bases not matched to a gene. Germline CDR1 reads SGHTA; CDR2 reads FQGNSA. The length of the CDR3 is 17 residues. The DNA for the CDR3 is TGTGCCAGCGGCCGCGGTGCGGGGGGCGCAAGCACAGATACGCAGTATTTT. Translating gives CASGRGAGGASTDTQYF.

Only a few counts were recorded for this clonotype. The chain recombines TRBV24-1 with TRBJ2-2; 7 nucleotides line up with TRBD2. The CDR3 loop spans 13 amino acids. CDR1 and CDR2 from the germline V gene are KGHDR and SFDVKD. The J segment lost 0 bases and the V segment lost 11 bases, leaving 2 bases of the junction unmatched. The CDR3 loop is CAISGPNTGELFF. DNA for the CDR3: TGTGCCATTAGCGGGCCGAACACCGGGGAGCTGTTTTTT.

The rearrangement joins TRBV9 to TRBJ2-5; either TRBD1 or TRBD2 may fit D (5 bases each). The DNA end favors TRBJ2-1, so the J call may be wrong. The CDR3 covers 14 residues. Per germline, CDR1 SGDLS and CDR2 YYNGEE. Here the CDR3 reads CASSLTASQETQFF. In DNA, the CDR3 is TGTGCCAGCAGTCTGACAGCTAGCCAAGAGACCCAGTTCTTC.

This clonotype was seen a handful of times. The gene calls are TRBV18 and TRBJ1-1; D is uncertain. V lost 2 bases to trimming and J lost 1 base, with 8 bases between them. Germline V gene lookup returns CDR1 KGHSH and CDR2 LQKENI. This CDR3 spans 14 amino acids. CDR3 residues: CASSPTTGNTEAFF. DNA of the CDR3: TGTGCCAGCTCACCAACAACGGGGAACACTGAAGCTTTCTTT.

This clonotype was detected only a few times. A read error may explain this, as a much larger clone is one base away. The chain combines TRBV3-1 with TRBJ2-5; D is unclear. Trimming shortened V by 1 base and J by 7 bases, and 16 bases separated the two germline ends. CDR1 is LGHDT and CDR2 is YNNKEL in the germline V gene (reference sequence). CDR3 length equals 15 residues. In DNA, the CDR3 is TGTGCCAGCAGCCAAGTAGGTGGCGAGAGAGGGACCCAGTACTTC. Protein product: CASSQVGGERGTQYF.

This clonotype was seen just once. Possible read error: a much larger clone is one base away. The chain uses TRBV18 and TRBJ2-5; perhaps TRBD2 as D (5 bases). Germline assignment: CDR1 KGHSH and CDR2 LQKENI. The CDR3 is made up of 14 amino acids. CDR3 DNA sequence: TGTACCAGCTCACCACCGTGGCGGGAAGAGACCCAGTACTTC. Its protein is CTSSPPWREETQYF.

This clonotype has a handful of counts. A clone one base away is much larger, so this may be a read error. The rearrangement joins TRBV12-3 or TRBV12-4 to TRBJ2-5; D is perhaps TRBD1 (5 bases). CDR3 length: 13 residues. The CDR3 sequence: CASTKGSMETPYF. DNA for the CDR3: TGTGCCAGCACCAAGGGGTCTATGGAGACCCCGTACTTC.

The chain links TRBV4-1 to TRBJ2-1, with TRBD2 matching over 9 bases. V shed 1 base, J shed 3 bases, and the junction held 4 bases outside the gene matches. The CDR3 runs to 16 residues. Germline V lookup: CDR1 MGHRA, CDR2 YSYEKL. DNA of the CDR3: TGCGCCAGCAGCCAAGCAAGGCGGGGGGGCTACAATGAGCAGTTCTTC. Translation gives CASSQARRGGYNEQFF.

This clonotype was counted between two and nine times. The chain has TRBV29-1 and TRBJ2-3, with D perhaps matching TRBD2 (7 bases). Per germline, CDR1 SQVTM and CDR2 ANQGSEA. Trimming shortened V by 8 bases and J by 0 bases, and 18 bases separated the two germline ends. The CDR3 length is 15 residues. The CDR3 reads CSTSRGGQSTDTQYF. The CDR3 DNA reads TGCAGCACCTCAAGGGGGGGCCAAAGCACAGATACGCAGTATTTT.

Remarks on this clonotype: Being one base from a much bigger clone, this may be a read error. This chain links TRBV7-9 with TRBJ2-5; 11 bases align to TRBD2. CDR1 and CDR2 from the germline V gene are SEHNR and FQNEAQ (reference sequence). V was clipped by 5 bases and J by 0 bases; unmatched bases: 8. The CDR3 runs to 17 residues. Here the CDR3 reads CASSPRLAGTHQETQYF. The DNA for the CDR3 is TGTGCCAGCAGCCCACGACTAGCGGGGACCCACCAAGAGACCCAGTACTTC.

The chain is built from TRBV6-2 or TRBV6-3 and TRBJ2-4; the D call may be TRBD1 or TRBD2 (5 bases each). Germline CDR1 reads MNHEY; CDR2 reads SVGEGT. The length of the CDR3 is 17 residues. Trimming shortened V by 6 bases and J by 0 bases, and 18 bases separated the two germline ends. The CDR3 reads CASRPLGVLLAKNIQYF. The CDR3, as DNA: TGTGCCAGCAGACCCCTGGGGGTCCTACTAGCCAAAAACATTCAGTACTTC.